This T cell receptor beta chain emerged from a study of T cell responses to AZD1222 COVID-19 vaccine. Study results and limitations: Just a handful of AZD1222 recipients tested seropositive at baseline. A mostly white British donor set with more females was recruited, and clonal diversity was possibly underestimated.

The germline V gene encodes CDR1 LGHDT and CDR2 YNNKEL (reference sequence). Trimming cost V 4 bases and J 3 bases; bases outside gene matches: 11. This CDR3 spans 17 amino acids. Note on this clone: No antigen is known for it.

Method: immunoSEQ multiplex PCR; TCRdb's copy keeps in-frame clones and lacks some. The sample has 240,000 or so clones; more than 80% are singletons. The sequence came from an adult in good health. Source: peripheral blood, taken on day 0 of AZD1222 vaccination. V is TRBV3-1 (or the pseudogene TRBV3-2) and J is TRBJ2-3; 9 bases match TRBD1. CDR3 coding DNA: TGTGCCAGCAGCCCCCCAACCGGGACAGGGATGACAGATACGCAGTATTTT. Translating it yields CASSPPTGTGMTDTQYF.